The 29 T cell receptor beta chains below were found in one sample sequenced in a study (dated by TCRdb to about 2015). Receptor amplification or capture employed 5' RACE. Sequenced using an Illumina MiSeq. TCRdb reran the public reads through fastp at Q25 and MiXCR, keeping productive beta chains. A single entry per CDR3 protein holds the most common genes and DNA from its merged rows. In this sample the table shows over 50,000 distinct CDR3 sequences, around 25% of which occur a single time. The top ten clones comprise around 3% of the sample. Sequenced sample: tumor-infiltrating naive CD4+ T cells sorted from the breast tumor. What the cell subset or site label conveys for this sample: naive CD4+ T cells, CD4+CD45RA+CD25-. Receptors originate from a female donor with breast cancer.

This clonotype was observed a handful of times. This rearrangement joins TRBV20-1 to TRBJ1-1; D is uncertain. CDR1 is DFQATT, CDR2 SNEGSKA, per germline (reference sequence). V was cut by 6 bases and J by 2 bases, with 7 bases left in between. The CDR3 runs to 11 residues. The CDR3 spells CSAPFNTEAFF. DNA of the CDR3: TGCAGTGCACCGTTCAACACTGAAGCTTTCTTT.

V gene TRBV2 combines with J gene TRBJ2-3, with D uncertain. The V end was cut by 8 bases, the J end by 1 base, with 10 bases between. Germline V gene lookup returns CDR1 SNHLY and CDR2 FYNNEI. CDR3 length: 13 residues. CDR3 in amino acids: CASDDIGTDTQYF. The CDR3 DNA is TGTGCCAGCGATGACATCGGCACAGATACGCAGTATTTT.

This chain joins TRBV4-2 and TRBJ1-1, with 7 bases fitting TRBD1. Unmatched junction bases numbered 5, after V lost 5 bases and J lost 2 bases. The CDR3 runs 14 residues. Germline CDR1 and CDR2: LGHNA and YNFKEQ. The CDR3 spells CASSVRQGNTEAFF. As DNA, the CDR3 is TGTGCCAGCAGCGTCCGACAGGGAAACACTGAAGCTTTCTTT.

The chain has TRBV30 and TRBJ2-5, with D uncertain. The germline V and J ends were trimmed by 6 bases and 0 bases, with 8 bases remaining between them. CDR1 is GTSNPN, CDR2 SVGIG, per germline (reference sequence). The CDR3 sequence is 12 residues long. In nucleotides, the CDR3 is TGTGCCTGCACCAGCTACCAAGAGACCCAGTACTTC. This translates into CACTSYQETQYF.

This clonotype was picked up a small number of times. The J gene is TRBJ2-5, the V gene TRBV10-3, with D possibly matching TRBD1 (6 bases). The CDR3 loop spans 12 amino acids. The V gene's germline CDR1 is ENHRY and CDR2 SYGVKD. Trimming pared 10 bases from V and 1 base from J, leaving 10 bases between. Here the CDR3 reads CATKDSQETQYF. The CDR3 coding sequence is TGTGCCACCAAGGACAGCCAAGAGACCCAGTACTTC.

The chain is built from TRBV5-1 and TRBJ1-4, with TRBD1 identical over 7 bases. V was clipped by 3 bases and J by 7 bases; unmatched bases: 6. This CDR3 comprises 14 residues. Per the germline V gene, CDR1 is SGHRS and CDR2 is YFSETQ. CDR3 residues: CASSWTGAGEKLFF. For the CDR3, the DNA is TGCGCCAGCAGCTGGACAGGAGCGGGTGAAAAACTGTTTTTT. Using reference TRBV5-1 and TRBJ1-4 for the parts outside the CDR3, the full variable domain is KAGVTQTPRYLIKTRGQQVTLSCSPISGHRSVSWYQQTPGQGLQFLFEYFSETQRNKGNFPGRFSGRQFSNSRSEMNVSTLELGDSALYLCASSWTGAGEKLFFGSGTQLSVL.

This clonotype appeared a few times. The chain carries TRBV18 and TRBJ2-3; D is undetermined. Deletions cut 3 bases from V and 0 bases from J, with 10 bases between. Germline assignment: CDR1 KGHSH and CDR2 LQKENI. This CDR3 contains 15 residues. The CDR3 spells CASSPAYTSTDTQYF. The CDR3 bases are TGTGCCAGCTCACCGGCTTACACTAGCACAGATACGCAGTATTTT.

In its sample, this clonotype was seen a few times. The chain employs TRBV10-2 and TRBJ2-7, with D uncertain. From germline, CDR1 is WSHSY and CDR2 SAAADI. The CDR3 runs to 12 residues. Trimming took off 0 bases at V and 7 bases at J, with 7 bases between the two ends. CDR3 in DNA: TGCGCCAGCAGTGAGTCGAGAATAGAGCAGTACTTC. This sequence encodes CASSESRIEQYF.

Note on this clonotype: A much larger clone lies a single base off, so this may be a read error. This likely comes from a read error, as the CDR3 has no conserved phenylalanine or tryptophan at its end. The J gene is TRBJ1-1, the V gene TRBV5-1; possible D gene TRBD1, 6 bases. Germline V gene lookup returns CDR1 SGHRS and CDR2 YFSETQ. The germline V and J ends were trimmed by 7 bases and 3 bases, with 19 bases remaining between them. The CDR3 has 15 residues. CDR3: CASAPAGGPDTEAFL. The CDR3 nucleotides read TGCGCCAGCGCTCCGGCGGGGGGGCCGGACACTGAAGCTTTCCTT.

This clonotype was seen at least ten times. The chain is built from TRBV7-2 and TRBJ1-2; the D gene is possibly TRBD1 (6 bases). V was clipped by 1 base and J by 6 bases, with 9 bases between them. Per germline, CDR1 SGHTA and CDR2 FQGNSA. The CDR3 extends over 13 amino acids. Here the CDR3 reads CASSLGGRNGYTF. The CDR3 DNA follows: TGTGCCAGCAGCTTAGGGGGGCGCAATGGCTACACCTTC.

About this clonotype: At one end, the junction sequence differs from germline, possibly due to a read error. V gene TRBV7-7 combines with J gene TRBJ2-3, with TRBD2 matching over 10 bases. The CDR3 extends over 15 amino acids. Looked up from germline, CDR1 is SSHAT and CDR2 is FNYEAQ (reference sequence). CDR3 DNA: TGTGCTAGCAGCCCCGGTAGCGGGAGGAAAGATACGCAGTATTTT. Residues: CASSPGSGRKDTQYF.

The V call is TRBV12-5, the J call TRBJ1-1; D is unclear. Germline V CDR1 and CDR2: LGHNT, FRNRAP. V was pared by 5 bases and J by 1 base, with 11 bases between. This CDR3 spans 14 amino acids. The CDR3 loop reads CASGPVNTNTEAFF. In DNA, the CDR3 is TGTGCTAGTGGTCCCGTCAACACGAACACTGAAGCTTTCTTT. Full variable domain (outside the CDR3, taken from reference TRBV12-5 and TRBJ1-1): DARVTQTPRHKVTEMGQEVTMRCQPILGHNTVFWYRQTMMQGLELLAYFRNRAPLDDSGMPKDRFSAEMPDATLATLKIQPSEPRDSAVYFCASGPVNTNTEAFFGQGTRLTVV.

V and J are TRBV5-1 and TRBJ1-2; TRBD1 agrees at 7 bases. This CDR3 is built from 13 residues. Per germline, CDR1 SGHRS and CDR2 YFSETQ. J was trimmed by 4 bases and V by 5 bases; bases with no gene match: 5. CDR3 nucleotides: TGCGCCAGCAGACAGGGGATTAGCTATGGCTACACCTTC. Translating gives CASRQGISYGYTF. Full variable domain (rest looked up from reference TRBV5-1 and TRBJ1-2): KAGVTQTPRYLIKTRGQQVTLSCSPISGHRSVSWYQQTPGQGLQFLFEYFSETQRNKGNFPGRFSGRQFSNSRSEMNVSTLELGDSALYLCASRQGISYGYTFGSGTRLTVV.

V gene TRBV4-3 combines with J gene TRBJ2-3; D not resolved. The CDR3 is 14 residues long. V was shortened by 3 bases and J by 0 bases, with 7 bases between the two germline ends. The V gene's germline CDR1 is LGHNA and CDR2 YSLEER. CDR3 nucleotide sequence: TGCGCCAGCAGCCAGACGGGTAGCACAGATACGCAGTATTTT. Amino acid sequence: CASSQTGSTDTQYF.

Only a few counts were recorded for this clonotype. This chain connects TRBV20-1 to TRBJ1-5, with 8 bases that match TRBD1. CDR1 is DFQATT, CDR2 SNEGSKA, per germline (reference sequence). This CDR3 is 13 amino acids long. V lost 3 bases, J lost 6 bases, and 4 bases stayed unmatched. The CDR3 coding sequence is TGCAGTGCTAGGACAGGGGATCCTCAGCCCCAGCATTTT. This codes for CSARTGDPQPQHF.

In this sample, this clonotype turned up a few times. V usage is TRBV6-1 and J usage is TRBJ2-7; tentatively, D is TRBD2 (6 bases). Trimming cost V 8 bases and J 3 bases, with 17 bases left between them. The length of the CDR3 is 14 residues. The germline gives CDR1 MNHNS, CDR2 SASEGT. CDR3 bases: TGTGCCAGCGCCGGGAGAAGAGCTTACTACGAGCAGTACTTC. This encodes CASAGRRAYYEQYF.

This chain links TRBV6-2 or TRBV6-3 with TRBJ1-6; 8 bases align to TRBD1. Germline trimming cut 6 bases from V and 6 bases from J; bases unmatched to any gene: 4. Germline CDR1 is MNHEY and CDR2 is SVGEGT. CDR3 length equals 14 residues. The CDR3 spells CASRDRGGNSPLHF. For the CDR3, the DNA is TGTGCCAGCAGAGACAGGGGCGGTAATTCACCCCTCCACTTT.

CDR3 amino acids: CASSLGTGGSVEQFF. The DNA for the CDR3 is TGTGCCAGCTCACTCGGGACAGGGGGCTCGGTTGAGCAGTTCTTC. This chain links TRBV18 with TRBJ2-1, with TRBD1 matching over 12 bases. The CDR3 runs 15 residues. Per germline, CDR1 KGHSH and CDR2 LQKENI. Unmatched junction bases numbered 7, after V lost 4 bases and J lost 9 bases.

This chain links TRBV5-1 with TRBJ2-7; D not resolved. V gave up 6 bases and J gave up 3 bases, with 16 bases separating them. CDR1 and CDR2 from the germline V gene are SGHRS and YFSETQ. The CDR3 spans 14 residues. The CDR3 bases are TGCGCCAGCACCTACAACGCTGGTGGCTACGAGCAGTACTTC. Translating it yields CASTYNAGGYEQYF. Combining the CDR3 with reference TRBV5-1 and TRBJ2-7 gives the whole variable domain KAGVTQTPRYLIKTRGQQVTLSCSPISGHRSVSWYQQTPGQGLQFLFEYFSETQRNKGNFPGRFSGRQFSNSRSEMNVSTLELGDSALYLCASTYNAGGYEQYFGPGTRLTVT.

This clonotype has more than one count but fewer than ten. CDR3 protein: CASSRPGDYGYTF. The CDR3 nucleotides read TGTGCCAGCAGCCGCCCAGGGGACTATGGCTACACCTTC. The chain combines TRBV3-1 with TRBJ1-2; tentative D call: TRBD1 (6 bases). The CDR3 totals 13 residues. Germline V lookup: CDR1 LGHDT, CDR2 YNNKEL (reference sequence). V was clipped by 4 bases and J by 3 bases, with 9 bases between them.

The CDR3 reads CASSLGHRDLNTEAFF. The CDR3 DNA sequence: TGCGCCAGCAGCTTGGGGCATCGGGATCTGAACACTGAAGCTTTCTTT. This chain joins TRBV5-1 and TRBJ1-1; D ambiguous. The CDR3 consists of 16 residues. Germline V lookup: CDR1 SGHRS, CDR2 YFSETQ. Trimming left V 0 bases short and J 0 bases short, with 12 bases between.

This clonotype was observed at least ten times. V usage is TRBV7-9 and J usage is TRBJ1-6; D may be TRBD1 (5 bases). There are 14 residues in the CDR3. V was shortened by 5 bases and J by 8 bases, with 13 bases between the two germline ends. Germline V gene data show CDR1 as SEHNR and CDR2 as FQNEAQ (reference sequence). CDR3 region: CASSQRAGDSPLHF. CDR3 nucleotide sequence: TGTGCCAGCAGCCAAAGAGCGGGGGATTCACCCCTCCACTTT.

This chain uses TRBV5-1 with TRBJ2-3, with 15 bases aligning to TRBD2. J was trimmed by 6 bases and V by 4 bases; bases with no gene match: 3. CDR1 and CDR2 from the germline V gene are SGHRS and YFSETQ. This CDR3 has 15 amino acids. CDR3 nucleotide sequence: TGCGCCAGCAGCGAAGGACTAGCGGGGGGGGATACGCAGTATTTT. Its translation: CASSEGLAGGDTQYF.

This clonotype was counted a few times. The chain is built from TRBV5-1 and TRBJ1-3; no definite D call. Per germline, CDR1 SGHRS and CDR2 YFSETQ. The CDR3 sequence is 12 residues long. Trimming removed 4 bases at V and 2 bases at J, with 4 bases between. The CDR3 protein is CASSQTGNTIYF. CDR3 bases: TGCGCCAGCAGCCAAACTGGAAACACCATATATTTT.

This clonotype was recorded a few times. The genes are TRBV5-1 and TRBJ2-7; D remains unclear. The CDR3 runs to 15 residues. Germline V gene data show CDR1 as SGHRS and CDR2 as YFSETQ. V was clipped by 0 bases and J by 0 bases, with 10 bases between them. The CDR3 DNA is TGCGCCAGCAGCTTGGAACCTACGAGCTCCTACGAGCAGTACTTC. Its translation is CASSLEPTSSYEQYF.

Turning to this clonotype: The germline gene is not matched at one end of the junction; a read error may be the cause. This chain uses TRBV3-1 with TRBJ1-1, with unresolved D. Germline values: CDR1 LGHDT, CDR2 YNNKEL (reference sequence). The CDR3 length is 15 residues. The CDR3 region has the DNA TGTGCCAGCAGCTACAGAGGAGGTTTGAACACTGGAGCTTTCTTT. Protein product: CASSYRGGLNTGAFF.

A few counts support this clonotype. CDR3 in amino acids: CSAGSLAKNIQYF. The DNA of the CDR3 is TGCAGTGCCGGGTCCTTAGCCAAAAACATTCAGTACTTC. The rearrangement joins TRBV20-1 to TRBJ2-4; D is uncertain. The CDR3 extends over 13 amino acids. V lost 6 bases and J lost 0, with 9 bases in between. Per germline, CDR1 DFQATT and CDR2 SNEGSKA (reference sequence).

This clonotype was found many times. This chain connects TRBV20-1 to TRBJ2-3; 7 bases fit TRBD2. J was trimmed by 4 bases and V by 3 bases; bases with no gene match: 10. CDR3 length: 15 amino acids. Germline V lookup: CDR1 DFQATT, CDR2 SNEGSKA (reference sequence). CDR3 sequence (DNA): TGCAGTGCTAGTGGCGGGAGCACCACCCCAGATACGCAGTATTTT. Translation gives CSASGGSTTPDTQYF.

The chain has TRBV2 and TRBJ2-2; 10 bases line up with TRBD2. The length of the CDR3 is 14 residues. Germline CDR1 reads SNHLY; CDR2 reads FYNNEI. V lost 4 bases and J lost 5; bases outside the gene matches: 1. CDR3 DNA sequence: TGTGCCAGCAGTGGGGGACTAGCGACCGGGGAGCTGTTTTTT. Translated, it gives CASSGGLATGELFF.